Below are 6 T cell receptor beta chains sequenced from a single sample in a study of CD8+CD57+ T cells in acquired aplastic anemia. The study profiled TCR beta VDJ and CDR3 using genomic DNA as template. Using its own MiXCR run on the reads, TCRdb lists one record per CDR3 protein. Among 200,000 or so distinct CDR3 sequences listed, about 64% were seen once. The sequenced sample was sorted CD4+, CD8+, or CD8+CD57+ T cells (not recorded which) from PBMCs. The receptor source for this set is a human donor with severe aplastic anemia or a healthy control (not recorded which).

The sample holds one count of this clonotype. The J gene is TRBJ2-5, the V gene TRBV7-2; 7 bases align to TRBD2. This CDR3 comprises 16 residues. The J segment lost 2 bases and the V segment lost 4 bases, leaving 10 bases of the junction unmatched. Germline CDR1 reads SGHTA; CDR2 reads FQGNSA. The CDR3: CASSSIQRTSQETQYF. The CDR3 DNA reads TGTGCCAGCAGCTCTATACAACGGACTAGTCAAGAGACCCAGTACTTC.

With regard to this clonotype: One junction end does not reproduce the germline sequence, and a read error may be involved. The J gene is TRBJ2-1, the V gene TRBV15; no clear D gene. This CDR3 is 16 amino acids long. CDR1 is LNHNV and CDR2 is YYDKDF in the germline V gene (reference sequence). The CDR3 region is CATSREAQGSYNEQFF. In DNA, the CDR3 is TGCGCCACCAGCAGAGAAGCACAAGGATCCTACAATGAGCAGTTCTTC.

The chain is built from TRBV19 and TRBJ2-7; D might be TRBD1 (6 bases). This CDR3 comprises 15 residues. Per the germline V gene, CDR1 is LNHDA and CDR2 is SQIVND (reference sequence). V lost 1 base and J lost 5, with 15 bases in between. As DNA, the CDR3 is TGTGCCAGTAGTATAGTTCGGCAGGGGAACAACGAGCAGTACTTC. Encoded protein: CASSIVRQGNNEQYF.

This clonotype was observed a single time. This chain links TRBV5-1 with TRBJ2-7; 10 nucleotides match TRBD1. The CDR3 has 16 amino acids. Germline trimming cut 2 bases from V and 4 bases from J; bases unmatched to any gene: 9. Per the germline V gene, CDR1 is SGHRS and CDR2 is YFSETQ. In nucleotides, the CDR3 is TGCGCCAGCAGCTTTTTACAGGGACAGGGGCAGTACGAGCAGTACTTC. Translating gives CASSFLQGQGQYEQYF.

This clonotype was observed many times. The rearrangement uses TRBV6-1 and TRBJ2-1; 14 positions match TRBD2. Germline CDR1 MNHNS, CDR2 SASEGT. After removal of 8 bases from V and 5 bases from J, the junction contained 5 bases not matched to a gene. The CDR3 is 15 residues long. The CDR3 here is CASCRLAGGDNEQFF. In DNA form, the CDR3 reads TGTGCCAGCTGCAGACTAGCGGGGGGGGACAATGAGCAGTTCTTC.

Details on this clonotype: The DNA is left out, because the CDR3 cannot be placed on it with certainty; the CDR3 is given as TCRdb lists it. V and J are TRBV7-9 and TRBJ2-2; the table's D call, TRBD1, was not checked against the DNA. Germline V gene data show CDR1 as SEHNR and CDR2 as FQNEAQ (reference sequence). A total of 21 residues make up the CDR3, ends included. CDR3 sequence reads: CASSVGPRGFIETQYFGELFF.